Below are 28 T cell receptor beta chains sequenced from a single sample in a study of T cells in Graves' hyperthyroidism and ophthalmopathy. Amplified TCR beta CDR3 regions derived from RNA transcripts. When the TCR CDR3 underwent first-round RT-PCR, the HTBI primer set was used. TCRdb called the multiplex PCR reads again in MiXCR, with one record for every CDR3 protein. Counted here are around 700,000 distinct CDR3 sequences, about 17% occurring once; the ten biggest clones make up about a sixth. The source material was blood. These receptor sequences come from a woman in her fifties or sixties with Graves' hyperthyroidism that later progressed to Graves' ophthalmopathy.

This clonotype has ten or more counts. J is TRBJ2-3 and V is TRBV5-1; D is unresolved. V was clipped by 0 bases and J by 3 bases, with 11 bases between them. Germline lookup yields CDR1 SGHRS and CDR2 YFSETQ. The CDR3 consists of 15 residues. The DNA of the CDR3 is TGCGCCAGCAGCTTGGAAGGGATCCGAACAGATACGCAGTATTTT. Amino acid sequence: CASSLEGIRTDTQYF.

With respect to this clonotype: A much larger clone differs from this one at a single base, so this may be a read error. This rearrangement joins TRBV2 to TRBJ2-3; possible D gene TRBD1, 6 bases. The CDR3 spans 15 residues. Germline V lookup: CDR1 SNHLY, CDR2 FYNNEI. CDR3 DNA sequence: TGTACCAGCAGTGAAGGGCAGGGGATCACAGATACGCAGTATTTT. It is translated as CTSSEGQGITDTQYF.

Here the CDR3 DNA reads TGCGCCAGCAGCTTGCCCCTGACTAGCGGGGGGGGAGAGACCCAGTACTTC. Its translation: CASSLPLTSGGGETQYF. V usage is TRBV5-1 and J usage is TRBJ2-5; 14 bases fit TRBD2. J gave up 4 bases and V 1 base, and 6 bases lay outside the gene matches. Germline V gene lookup returns CDR1 SGHRS and CDR2 YFSETQ. The CDR3 sequence is 17 residues long.

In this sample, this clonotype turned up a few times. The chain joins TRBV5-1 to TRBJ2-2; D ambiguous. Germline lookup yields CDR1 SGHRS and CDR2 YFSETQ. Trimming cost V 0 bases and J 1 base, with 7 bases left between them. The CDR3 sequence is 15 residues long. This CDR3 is CASSLALRNTGELFF. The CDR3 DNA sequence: TGCGCCAGCAGCTTGGCGCTGCGGAACACCGGGGAGCTGTTTTTT.

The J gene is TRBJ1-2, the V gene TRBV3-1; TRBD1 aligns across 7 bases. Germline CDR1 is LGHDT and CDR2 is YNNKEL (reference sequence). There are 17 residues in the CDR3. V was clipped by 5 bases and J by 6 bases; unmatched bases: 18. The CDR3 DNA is TGTGCCAGCAGCTCTTCAGGCAGGGGGTTAAGCGGGGATGGCTACACCTTC. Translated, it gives CASSSSGRGLSGDGYTF.

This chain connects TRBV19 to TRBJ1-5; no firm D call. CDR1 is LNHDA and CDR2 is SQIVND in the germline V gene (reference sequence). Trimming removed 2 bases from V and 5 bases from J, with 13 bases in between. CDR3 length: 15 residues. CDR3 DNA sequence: TGTGCCAGTAGTATACCGGGTCGAAGGGATCAGCCCCAGCATTTT. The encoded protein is CASSIPGRRDQPQHF.

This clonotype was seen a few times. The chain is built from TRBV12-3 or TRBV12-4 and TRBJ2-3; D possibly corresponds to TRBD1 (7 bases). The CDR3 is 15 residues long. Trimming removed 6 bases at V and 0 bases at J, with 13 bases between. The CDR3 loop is CASRPEGASTDTQYF. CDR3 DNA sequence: TGTGCCAGCAGGCCGGAGGGGGCGAGCACAGATACGCAGTATTTT.

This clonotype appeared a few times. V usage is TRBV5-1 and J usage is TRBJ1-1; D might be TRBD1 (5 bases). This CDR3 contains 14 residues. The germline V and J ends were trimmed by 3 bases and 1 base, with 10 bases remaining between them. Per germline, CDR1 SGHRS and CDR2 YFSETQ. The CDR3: CASSSMTANTEAFF. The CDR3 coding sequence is TGCGCCAGCAGCTCAATGACAGCGAACACTGAAGCTTTCTTT. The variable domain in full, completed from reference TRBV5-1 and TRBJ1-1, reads KAGVTQTPRYLIKTRGQQVTLSCSPISGHRSVSWYQQTPGQGLQFLFEYFSETQRNKGNFPGRFSGRQFSNSRSEMNVSTLELGDSALYLCASSSMTANTEAFFGQGTRLTVV.

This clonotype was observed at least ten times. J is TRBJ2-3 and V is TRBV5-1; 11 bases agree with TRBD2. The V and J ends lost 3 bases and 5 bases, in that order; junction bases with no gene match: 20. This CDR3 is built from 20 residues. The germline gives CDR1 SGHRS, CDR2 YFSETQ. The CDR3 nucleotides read TGCGCCAGCAGCTCGCGAGGGAGCCTAAGAATAGCGGGGGGGCAAGATACGCAGTATTTT. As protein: CASSSRGSLRIAGGQDTQYF.

This CDR3 is CASSQEKTVYQETQYF. The CDR3 region has the DNA TGCGCCAGCAGCCAAGAGAAGACAGTGTACCAAGAGACCCAGTACTTC. The V call is TRBV4-1, the J call TRBJ2-5; TRBD1 is a possible D gene (5 bases). V was clipped by 0 bases and J by 0 bases, with 11 bases between them. Germline CDR1 MGHRA, CDR2 YSYEKL. The CDR3 spans 16 residues.

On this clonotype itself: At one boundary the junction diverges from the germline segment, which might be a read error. In nucleotides, the CDR3 is TGTGCCAGCAGCGACCGGGACAACGAAGAGACCGAGTACTTC. Amino acid sequence: CASSDRDNEETEYF. V gene TRBV7-2 combines with J gene TRBJ2-5, with D possibly TRBD1 on 6 matching bases. The CDR3 is made up of 14 amino acids. CDR1 is SGHTA and CDR2 is FQGNSA in the germline V gene. Together with reference TRBV7-2 and TRBJ2-5, the CDR3 gives the full variable domain: GAGVSQSPSNKVTEKGKDVELRCDPISGHTALYWYRQSLGQGLEFLIYFQGNSAPDKSGLPSDRFSAERTGGSVSTLTIQRTQQEDSAVYLCASSDRDNEETEYFGPGTRLLVL.

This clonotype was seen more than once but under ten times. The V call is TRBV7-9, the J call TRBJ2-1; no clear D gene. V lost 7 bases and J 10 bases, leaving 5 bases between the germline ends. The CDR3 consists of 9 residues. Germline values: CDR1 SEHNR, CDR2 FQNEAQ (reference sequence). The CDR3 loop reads CASTNEQFF. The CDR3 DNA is TGTGCCAGCACCAACGAGCAGTTCTTC. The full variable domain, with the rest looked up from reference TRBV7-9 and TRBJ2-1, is DTGVSQNPRHKITKRGQNVTFRCDPISEHNRLYWYRQTLGQGPEFLTYFQNEAQLEKSRLLSDRFSAERPKGSFSTLEIQRTEQGDSAMYLCASTNEQFFGPGTRLTVL.

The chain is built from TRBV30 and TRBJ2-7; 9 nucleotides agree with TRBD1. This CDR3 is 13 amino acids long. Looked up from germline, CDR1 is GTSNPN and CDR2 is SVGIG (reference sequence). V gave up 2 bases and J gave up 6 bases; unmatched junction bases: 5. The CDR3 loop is CAWSPDRGREQYF. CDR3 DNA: TGTGCCTGGAGTCCGGACAGGGGACGCGAGCAGTACTTC. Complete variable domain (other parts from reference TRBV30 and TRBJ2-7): SQTIHQWPATLVQPVGSPLSLECTVEGTSNPNLYWYRQAAGRGLQLLFYSVGIGQISSEVPQNLSASRPQDRQFILSSKKLLLSDSGFYLCAWSPDRGREQYFGPGTRLTVT.

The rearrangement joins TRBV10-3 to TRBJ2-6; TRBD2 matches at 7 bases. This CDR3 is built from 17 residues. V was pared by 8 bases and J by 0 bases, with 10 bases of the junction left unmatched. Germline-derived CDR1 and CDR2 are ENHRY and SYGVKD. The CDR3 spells CAIGREGPNSGANVLTF. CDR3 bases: TGTGCCATCGGTAGGGAGGGGCCCAACTCTGGGGCCAACGTCCTGACTTTC.

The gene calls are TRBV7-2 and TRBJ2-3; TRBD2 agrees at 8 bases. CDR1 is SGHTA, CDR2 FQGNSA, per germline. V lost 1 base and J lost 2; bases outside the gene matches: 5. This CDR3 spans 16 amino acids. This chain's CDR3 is CASSLGLAPLTDTQYF. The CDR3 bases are TGTGCCAGCAGCTTAGGACTAGCGCCTCTCACAGATACGCAGTATTTT.

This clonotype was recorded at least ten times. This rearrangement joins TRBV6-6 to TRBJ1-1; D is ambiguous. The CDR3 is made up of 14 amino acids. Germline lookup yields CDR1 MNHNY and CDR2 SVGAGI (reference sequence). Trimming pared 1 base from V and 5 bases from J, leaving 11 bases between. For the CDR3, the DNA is TGTGCCAGCAGTTACTTTCTAGGGAGAACTGAAGCTTTCTTT. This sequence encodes CASSYFLGRTEAFF.

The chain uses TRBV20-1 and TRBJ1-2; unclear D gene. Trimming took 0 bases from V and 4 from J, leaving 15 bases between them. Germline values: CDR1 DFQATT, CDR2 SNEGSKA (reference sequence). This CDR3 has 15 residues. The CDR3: CSARDQTQATYGYTF. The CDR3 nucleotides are TGCAGTGCTAGAGATCAAACGCAGGCAACCTATGGCTACACCTTC.

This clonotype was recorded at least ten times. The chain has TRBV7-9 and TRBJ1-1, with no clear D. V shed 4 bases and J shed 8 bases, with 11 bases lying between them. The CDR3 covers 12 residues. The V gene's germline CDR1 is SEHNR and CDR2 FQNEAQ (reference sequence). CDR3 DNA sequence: TGTGCCAGCAGCTCTGGCGGGCAGGAAGCTTTCTTT. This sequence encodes CASSSGGQEAFF.

The DNA for the CDR3 is TGTGCCAGCAGCTTGGAGGAGGATGAGCAGTACTTC. It specifies CASSLEEDEQYF. The V gene is TRBV5-4, the J gene TRBJ2-7; D is perhaps TRBD2 (5 bases). Germline CDR1 SGHNT, CDR2 YYREEE (reference sequence). The CDR3 is made up of 12 amino acids. V was shortened by 0 bases and J by 7 bases, with 8 bases between the two germline ends.

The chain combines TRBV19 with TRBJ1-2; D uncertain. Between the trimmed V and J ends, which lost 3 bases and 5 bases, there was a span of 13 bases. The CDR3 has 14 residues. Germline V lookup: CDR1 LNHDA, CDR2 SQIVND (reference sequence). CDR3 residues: CASSIGTGPYGYTF. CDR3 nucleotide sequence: TGTGCCAGTAGTATCGGTACTGGACCATATGGCTACACCTTC.

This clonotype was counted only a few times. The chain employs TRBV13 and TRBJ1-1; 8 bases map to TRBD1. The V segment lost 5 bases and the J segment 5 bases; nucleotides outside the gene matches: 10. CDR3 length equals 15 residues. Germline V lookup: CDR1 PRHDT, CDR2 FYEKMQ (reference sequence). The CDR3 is CASSARGQGGTEAFF. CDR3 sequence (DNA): TGTGCCAGCAGCGCCCGAGGACAGGGAGGAACTGAAGCTTTCTTT.

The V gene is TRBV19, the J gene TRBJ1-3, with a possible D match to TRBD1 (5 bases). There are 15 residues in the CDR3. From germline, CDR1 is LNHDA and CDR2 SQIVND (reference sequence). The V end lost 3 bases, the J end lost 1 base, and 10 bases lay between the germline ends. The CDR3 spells CASSIGRASGNTIYF. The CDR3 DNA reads TGTGCCAGTAGTATCGGCAGGGCGTCTGGAAACACCATATATTTT.

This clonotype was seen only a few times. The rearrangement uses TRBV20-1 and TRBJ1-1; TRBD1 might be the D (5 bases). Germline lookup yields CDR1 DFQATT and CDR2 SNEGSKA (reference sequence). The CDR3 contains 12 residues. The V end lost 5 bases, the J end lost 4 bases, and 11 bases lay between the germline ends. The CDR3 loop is CSAEGTSTEAFF. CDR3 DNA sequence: TGCAGTGCTGAAGGGACTTCCACTGAAGCTTTCTTT.

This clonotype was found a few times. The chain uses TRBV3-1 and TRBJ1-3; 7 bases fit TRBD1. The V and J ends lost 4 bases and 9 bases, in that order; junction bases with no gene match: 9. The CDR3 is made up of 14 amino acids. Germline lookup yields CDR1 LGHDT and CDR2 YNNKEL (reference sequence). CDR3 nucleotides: TGTGCCAGCAGCCCGACAGGGTCTTATAGCACCATATATTTT. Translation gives CASSPTGSYSTIYF. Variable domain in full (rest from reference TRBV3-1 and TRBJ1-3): DTAVSQTPKYLVTQMGNDKSIKCEQNLGHDTMYWYKQDSKKFLKIMFSYNNKELIINETVPNRFSPKSPDKAHLNLHINSLELGDSAVYFCASSPTGSYSTIYFGEGSWLTVV.

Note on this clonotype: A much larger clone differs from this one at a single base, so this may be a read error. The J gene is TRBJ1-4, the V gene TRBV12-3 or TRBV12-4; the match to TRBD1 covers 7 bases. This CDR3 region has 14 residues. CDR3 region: CPSSWRQGDEKLFF. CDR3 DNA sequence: TGTCCCAGCAGCTGGAGGCAGGGGGATGAAAAACTGTTTTTT.

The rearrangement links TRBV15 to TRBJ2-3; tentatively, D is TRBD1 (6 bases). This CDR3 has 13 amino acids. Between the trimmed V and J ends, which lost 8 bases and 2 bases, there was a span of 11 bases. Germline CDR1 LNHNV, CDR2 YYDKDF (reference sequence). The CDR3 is CATSQGPTDTQYF. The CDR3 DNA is TGTGCCACCTCACAGGGCCCCACAGATACGCAGTATTTT.

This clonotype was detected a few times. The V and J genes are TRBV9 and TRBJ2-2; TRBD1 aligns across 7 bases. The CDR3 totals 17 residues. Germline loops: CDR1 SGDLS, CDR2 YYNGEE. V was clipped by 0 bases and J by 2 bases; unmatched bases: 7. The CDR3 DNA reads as TGTGCCAGCAGCGTAGCCTTGGCAGGGGGTAACACCGGGGAGCTGTTTTTT. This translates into CASSVALAGGNTGELFF.

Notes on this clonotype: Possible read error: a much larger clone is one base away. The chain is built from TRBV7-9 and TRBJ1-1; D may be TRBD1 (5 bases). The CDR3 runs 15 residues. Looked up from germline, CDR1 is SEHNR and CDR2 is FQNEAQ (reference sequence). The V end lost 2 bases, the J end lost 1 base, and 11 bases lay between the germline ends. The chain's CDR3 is CASSLHSGTNTEAFF. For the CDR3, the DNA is TGTGCCAGCAGCTTACATTCCGGGACGAACACTGAAGCTTTCTTT.